The entry below describes one T cell receptor beta chain. Its specificity is not known. This entry belongs to a study of cytomegalovirus exposure and HLA in healthy donors. Regarding the study as a whole: Apart from CMV serostatus, no immune exposure information was available.

Amplification used 60 Vbeta primers and 13 Jbeta primers. Some clones are missing from TCRdb's copy, which holds only in-frame ones; the method was immunoSEQ multiplex PCR. The table lists under 200,000 clones, more than 65% of them singletons. Trimming removed 6 bases from V and 1 base from J, with 13 bases in between. Germline V gene data show CDR1 as SGHVS and CDR2 as FNYEAQ. This CDR3 spans 15 amino acids. The sequence came from a man aged 35-49 years in good health and CMV-seropositive. The sample consisted of PBMCs. This chain uses TRBV7-6 with TRBJ2-1; D not resolved. The CDR3 is CASSRVEGSYNEQFF. DNA of the CDR3: TGTGCCAGCAGTCGGGTAGAAGGTTCCTACAATGAGCAGTTCTTC.